The sequence of this T cell receptor beta chain was determined in a study of Ad26.COV2.S vaccination and SARS-CoV-2 variants. Findings and caveats of the study: From the TCR breadth and depth analyses, total T cell responses may have been underestimated.

This clone was seen just once. The target antigen is unknown. Produced via immunoSEQ multiplex PCR; TCRdb's table is partial and in-frame only. The sample yields about 350,000 clones, 92% seen once. The length of the CDR3 is 16 residues. Trimming shortened V by 0 bases and J by 0 bases, and 9 bases separated the two germline ends. Germline CDR1 reads MNHNS; CDR2 reads SASEGT. The chain combines TRBV6-1 with TRBJ1-5; D unclear. This receptor was taken from a human donor who had recovered from COVID-19. Here the sequenced sample was peripheral blood, taken after recovery from COVID-19. The CDR3, as DNA: TGTGCCAGCAGTGAAGCACAGTTATATAGCAATCAGCCCCAGCATTTT. Translation: CASSEAQLYSNQPQHF.